These 9 T cell receptor beta chains share one sample of origin, sequenced in a study of blood T cell repertoires in COVID-19. Data came from immunoSEQ multiplex PCR; TCRdb stores just in-frame clones and leaves some out. The sample holds fewer than 200,000 clones, 87% seen once. Sequencing was done on a sample of peripheral blood. All receptors come from a man aged 55 to 70 with active or convalescent COVID-19.

This rearrangement joins TRBV7-6 to TRBJ2-2; D call uncertain. The CDR3 spans 15 residues. Germline values: CDR1 SGHVS, CDR2 FNYEAQ. V shed 4 bases and J shed 3 bases, with 12 bases lying between them. This chain's CDR3 is CASSYGDRYTGELFF. The CDR3 DNA follows: TGTGCCAGCAGCTACGGAGACCGCTACACCGGGGAGCTGTTTTTT.

The CDR3 region is CASQEGGGNQPQHF. As DNA, the CDR3 is TGTGCCAGCCAGGAGGGAGGTGGCAATCAGCCCCAGCATTTT. This rearrangement joins TRBV6-5 to TRBJ1-5; D ambiguous. Germline CDR1 is MNHEY and CDR2 is SVGAGI. V lost 8 bases, J lost 2 bases, and 13 bases lay in between. This CDR3 has 14 residues.

This clone was counted a single time. The chain employs TRBV9 and TRBJ2-5; D perhaps matches TRBD1 (5 bases). Trimming cost V 8 bases and J 1 base, with 15 bases left between them. The germline V gene encodes CDR1 SGDLS and CDR2 YYNGEE. This CDR3 is 14 amino acids long. Here the CDR3 DNA reads TGTGCCAGTGCGCCCTGGGGCTCCCAAGAGACCCAGTACTTC. Its translation is CASAPWGSQETQYF. Looking up the rest from reference TRBV9 and TRBJ2-5 gives the full variable domain: DSGVTQTPKHLITATGQRVTLRCSPRSGDLSVYWYQQSLDQGLQFLIQYYNGEERAKGNILERFSAQQFPDLHSELNLSSLELGDSALYFCASAPWGSQETQYFGPGTRLLVL.

This clone was detected once. The rearrangement joins TRBV5-1 to TRBJ2-1; 7 bases agree with TRBD1. J was trimmed by 8 bases and V by 4 bases; bases with no gene match: 12. The CDR3 covers 15 residues. Germline CDR1 reads SGHRS; CDR2 reads YFSETQ. CDR3 coding DNA: TGCGCCAGCAGCATGACCGGACAGGTCTTGTATGAGCAGTTCTTC. This translates into CASSMTGQVLYEQFF.

The chain recombines TRBV25-1 with TRBJ1-6; the match to TRBD1 covers 7 bases. Looked up from germline, CDR1 is MGHDK and CDR2 is SYGVNS. With 7 bases clipped from V and 5 bases from J, the junction kept 2 bases outside the gene matches. The CDR3 is 13 residues long. The CDR3 coding sequence is TGTGCCAGCACGGGACAGCATAATTCACCCCTCCACTTT. Its translation is CASTGQHNSPLHF.

The chain has TRBV2 and TRBJ1-3; unclear D gene. The CDR3 sequence is 15 residues long. CDR1 is SNHLY and CDR2 is FYNNEI in the germline V gene. The V end lost 8 bases, the J end lost 3 bases, and 17 bases lay between the germline ends. In DNA, the CDR3 is TGTGCCAGCTTGTTAAGAATAACAAATGGAAACACCATATATTTT. This encodes CASLLRITNGNTIYF.

The rearrangement joins TRBV6-1 to TRBJ2-3; 12 positions agree with TRBD2. There are 20 residues in the CDR3. V lost 2 bases to trimming and J lost 1 base; unmatched junction nucleotides: 13. Germline CDR1 MNHNS, CDR2 SASEGT. CDR3 nucleotides: TGTGCCAGCAGTGAAAGACCTAGCGGGGGGGCCGGGTCGGGCACAGATACGCAGTATTTT. This sequence encodes CASSERPSGGAGSGTDTQYF.

The sample holds a few counts of this clone. The chain combines TRBV27 with TRBJ1-4, with TRBD1 matching 7 bases. The J segment lost 4 bases and the V segment lost 5 bases, leaving 4 bases of the junction unmatched. CDR1 and CDR2 from the germline V gene are MNHEY and SMNVEV (reference sequence). CDR3 length: 14 amino acids. CDR3 DNA sequence: TGTGCCAGCAGTGGAGGGGGCGTTAATGAAAAACTGTTTTTT. Protein sequence: CASSGGGVNEKLFF.

This clone was seen more than once but under ten times. V usage is TRBV5-1 and J usage is TRBJ2-1; TRBD2 agrees at 9 bases. Germline V lookup: CDR1 SGHRS, CDR2 YFSETQ. The CDR3 has 16 amino acids. The junction had 8 bases not matched to a gene; V was cut back by 5 bases and J by 2 bases. The CDR3 DNA reads TGCGCCAGCAGTCTGACTAGCGGCCGACCCTACAATGAGCAGTTCTTC. It yields the protein CASSLTSGRPYNEQFF. The full variable domain, rest sourced from reference TRBV5-1 and TRBJ2-1, is KAGVTQTPRYLIKTRGQQVTLSCSPISGHRSVSWYQQTPGQGLQFLFEYFSETQRNKGNFPGRFSGRQFSNSRSEMNVSTLELGDSALYLCASSLTSGRPYNEQFFGPGTRLTVL.